The next 13 T cell receptor beta chains were all read from a single sample in a study of PD-L1 blockade in urothelial cancer. Noted time point: peripheral blood 6 weeks after treatment start. Assay used: immunoSEQ multiplex PCR; TCRdb lists only in-frame clones, some missing. In the table there are 35,000 or so clones, roughly 80% of which are singletons. The sequencing here drew on PBMCs, taken around atezolizumab (anti-PD-L1) treatment. Receptors were obtained from a man aged 40-50 years with urothelial cancer.

The chain is built from TRBV30 and TRBJ1-5; 10 bases align to TRBD1. The CDR3 sequence is 17 residues long. V gave up 0 bases and J gave up 0 bases; unmatched junction bases: 5. Germline V gives CDR1 GTSNPN, CDR2 SVGIG (reference sequence). CDR3 amino acids: CAWSVDRGLSSNQPQHF. The CDR3 coding sequence is TGTGCCTGGAGTGTAGACAGGGGGCTAAGTAGCAATCAGCCCCAGCATTTT.

The V call is TRBV30, the J call TRBJ1-1; 10 bases fit TRBD1. Germline-derived CDR1 and CDR2 are GTSNPN and SVGIG (reference sequence). The CDR3 loop spans 16 amino acids. The trim removed 8 bases at V and 1 base at J, leaving 13 bases unmatched. The CDR3 coding sequence is TGTGCCACGTCCGACAGGGGGCTACGAAGGAACACTGAAGCTTTCTTT. Protein sequence: CATSDRGLRRNTEAFF.

The chain carries TRBV10-1 and TRBJ2-3, with 8 bases aligning to TRBD2. The junction had 6 bases not matched to a gene; V was cut back by 4 bases and J by 3 bases. CDR3 size: 15 residues. Germline CDR1 WNHNN, CDR2 SYGVQD (reference sequence). The CDR3, as DNA: TGCGCCAGCAGTGCGAAAACTAGCGGTACAGATACGCAGTATTTT. Amino acids: CASSAKTSGTDTQYF.

The chain employs TRBV27 and TRBJ1-5; 7 bases fit TRBD1. CDR3 length: 17 amino acids. With 8 bases clipped from V and 6 bases from J, the junction kept 19 bases outside the gene matches. CDR1 MNHEY and CDR2 SMNVEV come from the germline V gene (reference sequence). The CDR3 protein is CASGPRTGTVVAQPQHF. The CDR3 DNA reads TGTGCCAGCGGACCCAGAACCGGGACAGTGGTCGCTCAGCCCCAGCATTTT.

The chain uses TRBV5-6 and TRBJ2-5; 9 bases agree with TRBD1. The CDR3 runs 14 residues. Trimming removed 3 bases from V and 5 bases from J; junction bases left unmatched: 5. Germline lookup yields CDR1 SGHDT and CDR2 YYEEEE. As DNA, the CDR3 is TGTGCCAGCAGCTCCGGGACAGGGTCGGAGACCCAGTACTTC. Translating gives CASSSGTGSETQYF.

CDR3 region: CASKLTSGTDTQYF. The CDR3, as DNA: TGTGCCAGCAAACTGACTAGCGGCACAGATACGCAGTATTTT. V and J are TRBV2 and TRBJ2-3, with 8 positions matching TRBD2. This CDR3 is built from 14 residues. After removal of 7 bases from V and 1 base from J, the junction contained 4 bases not matched to a gene. Germline V lookup: CDR1 SNHLY, CDR2 FYNNEI.

This clone has a single count. The rearrangement links TRBV18 to TRBJ1-1; TRBD1 matches 7 bases. Germline V CDR1 and CDR2: KGHSH, LQKENI. The J segment lost 9 bases and the V segment lost 8 bases, leaving 6 bases of the junction unmatched. The CDR3 covers 11 residues. CDR3 nucleotides: TGTGCCAGCCTCGACAGGGACAAAGCTTTCTTT. Amino acid sequence: CASLDRDKAFF. The complete variable domain, with remaining parts taken from reference TRBV18 and TRBJ1-1, reads NAGVMQNPRHLVRRRGQEARLRCSPMKGHSHVYWYRQLPEEGLKFMVYLQKENIIDESGMPKERFSAEFPKEGPSILRIQQVVRGDSAAYFCASLDRDKAFFGQGTRLTVV.

This rearrangement joins TRBV30 to TRBJ1-3; 8 bases are a match to TRBD1. V gave up 4 bases and J gave up 4 bases; unmatched junction bases: 6. The germline V gene has CDR1 GTSNPN and CDR2 SVGIG (reference sequence). CDR3 length: 14 amino acids. This CDR3 is CAWTSRGPGNTIYF. The CDR3 DNA is TGTGCCTGGACCTCCAGGGGGCCCGGAAACACCATATATTTT.

V is TRBV6-5 and J is TRBJ1-5; the D gene is possibly TRBD1 (6 bases). Per the germline V gene, CDR1 is MNHEY and CDR2 is SVGAGI. CDR3 length: 15 amino acids. Trimming removed 0 bases at V and 5 bases at J, with 11 bases between. This CDR3 reads CASSYSWGLDQPQHF. DNA for the CDR3: TGTGCCAGCAGTTACTCTTGGGGGCTAGATCAGCCCCAGCATTTT.

This chain uses TRBV5-4 with TRBJ1-1; 8 bases match TRBD1. With 4 bases clipped from V and 3 bases from J, the junction kept 8 bases outside the gene matches. Germline loops: CDR1 SGHNT, CDR2 YYREEE (reference sequence). CDR3 length equals 15 residues. The CDR3 spells CASSMDRDGDTEAFF. The CDR3 coding sequence is TGTGCCAGCAGCATGGACAGGGATGGGGACACTGAAGCTTTCTTT.

This chain joins TRBV12-2 and TRBJ1-2; the D call TRBD1 from the table was never checked on the DNA. TRBV12-2 is designated a pseudogene. This CDR3 spans 13 amino acids. The CDR3 DNA follows: TGTGCAAGTCGCTTAGAGGGGAACTATGGCTACACCTTC. This encodes CASRLEGNYGYTF.

The chain joins TRBV6-5 to TRBJ2-7, with 12 bases fitting TRBD2. The CDR3 runs 14 residues. Germline CDR1 is MNHEY and CDR2 is SVGAGI. The trim removed 5 bases at V and 9 bases at J, leaving 8 bases unmatched. CDR3 amino acids: CASSLGLAGGRQYF. The CDR3 bases are TGTGCCAGCAGTCTGGGACTAGCGGGTGGTAGGCAGTACTTC.

This chain links TRBV28 with TRBJ2-7; no clear D gene. CDR3 length: 11 amino acids. Trimming removed 5 bases from V and 4 bases from J, with 6 bases in between. The germline CDR1 and CDR2 sequences are MDHEN and SYDVKM. CDR3 DNA: TGTGCCAGCAGTCCTAAGTACGAGCAGTACTTC. It codes for CASSPKYEQYF.